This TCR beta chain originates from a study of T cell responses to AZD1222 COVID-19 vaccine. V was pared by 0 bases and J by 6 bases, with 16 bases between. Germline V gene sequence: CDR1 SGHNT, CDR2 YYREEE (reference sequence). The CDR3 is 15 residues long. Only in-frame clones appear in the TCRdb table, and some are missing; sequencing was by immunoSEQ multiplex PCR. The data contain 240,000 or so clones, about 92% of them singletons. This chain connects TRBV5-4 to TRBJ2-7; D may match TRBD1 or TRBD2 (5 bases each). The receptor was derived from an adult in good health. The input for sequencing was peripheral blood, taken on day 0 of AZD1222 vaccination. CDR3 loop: CASSLALGAPFEQYF. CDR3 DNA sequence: TGTGCCAGCAGCTTGGCCCTCGGGGCCCCCTTCGAGCAGTACTTC.